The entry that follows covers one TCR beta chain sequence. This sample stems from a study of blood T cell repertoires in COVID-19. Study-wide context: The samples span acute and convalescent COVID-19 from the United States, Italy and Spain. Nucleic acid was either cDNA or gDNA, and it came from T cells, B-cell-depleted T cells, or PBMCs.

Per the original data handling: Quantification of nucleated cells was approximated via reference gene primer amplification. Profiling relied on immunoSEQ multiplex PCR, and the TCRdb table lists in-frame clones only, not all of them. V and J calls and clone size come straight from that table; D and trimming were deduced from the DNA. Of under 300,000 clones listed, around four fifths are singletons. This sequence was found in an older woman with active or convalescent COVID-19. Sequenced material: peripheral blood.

The CDR3 sequence: CASSYGGGSYNEQFF. In nucleotides, the CDR3 is TGTGCCAGCAGTTACGGGGGGGGCTCCTACAATGAGCAGTTCTTC. The chain links TRBV6-5 to TRBJ2-1; 7 nucleotides line up with TRBD2. Trimming took 2 bases from V and 0 from J; bases not matched to a gene: 1. This CDR3 has 15 amino acids. Germline lookup yields CDR1 MNHEY and CDR2 SVGAGI.